The 5 T cell receptor beta chains below all came from one sample that was sequenced in a study of T cell responses to AZD1222 COVID-19 vaccine. Measured with immunoSEQ multiplex PCR; TCRdb has only the in-frame clones, and not every one. The sample yields 90,000 to 140,000 clones, 82% seen once. Sequencing was performed on peripheral blood, taken on day 0 of AZD1222 vaccination. The receptor set was obtained from an adult in good health.

The V gene is TRBV2, the J gene TRBJ2-4; 9 bases fit TRBD2. This CDR3 region has 14 residues. With V trimmed by 3 bases and J by 10 bases, 7 bases remained unmatched. Germline-derived CDR1 and CDR2 are SNHLY and FYNNEI. CDR3 protein: CASSDSAGGDIQYF. The CDR3 nucleotides are TGTGCCAGCAGTGACTCAGCGGGGGGCGATATTCAGTACTTC.

The chain joins TRBV6-2 or TRBV6-3 to TRBJ1-5; the D is unclear. Germline V gene lookup returns CDR1 MNHEY and CDR2 SVGEGT. CDR3 length: 14 residues. The V and J ends lost 2 bases and 9 bases respectively, with 14 bases between them. CDR3 sequence: CASSYIGNLWPQHF. The CDR3 DNA reads TGTGCCAGCAGTTACATAGGGAACTTATGGCCCCAGCATTTT.

This rearrangement joins TRBV5-1 to TRBJ2-2; 7 bases are shared with TRBD2. The CDR3 length is 15 residues. CDR1 SGHRS and CDR2 YFSETQ come from the germline V gene. J gave up 3 bases and V 0 bases, and 2 bases lay outside the gene matches. CDR3 DNA sequence: TGCGCCAGCAGCTTGGTCGGGGGGTACACCGGGGAGCTGTTTTTT. Its protein is CASSLVGGYTGELFF. The full variable domain, its missing parts supplied by reference TRBV5-1 and TRBJ2-2, is KAGVTQTPRYLIKTRGQQVTLSCSPISGHRSVSWYQQTPGQGLQFLFEYFSETQRNKGNFPGRFSGRQFSNSRSEMNVSTLELGDSALYLCASSLVGGYTGELFFGEGSRLTVL.

The genes are TRBV27 and TRBJ1-1; tentatively, D is TRBD1 (6 bases). The V end lost 6 bases, the J end lost 10 bases, and 12 bases lay between the germline ends. Per germline, CDR1 MNHEY and CDR2 SMNVEV (reference sequence). The CDR3 has 11 residues. CDR3 bases: TGTGCCAGCAGCACAGGGTTGGTAGCTTTCTTT. Translation: CASSTGLVAFF.

In this sample, this clone turned up once. The gene calls are TRBV25-1 and TRBJ1-2; no clear D gene. The germline gives CDR1 MGHDK, CDR2 SYGVNS. V shed 5 bases and J shed 6 bases, with 16 bases lying between them. This CDR3 comprises 14 residues. CDR3 in DNA: TGTGCCAGCAGTTCGATAGTGACGCCCAATGGCTACACCTTC. Its translation is CASSSIVTPNGYTF.